Listed below are T cell receptor beta chains from one sample, sequenced in a study of cytomegalovirus exposure and HLA in healthy donors. Here immunoSEQ multiplex PCR was the method, and the copy in TCRdb shows in-frame clones only, minus some. There are about 94,000 clones in the sample; 70% to 85% occur only once, and over 9% lies in the top ten. Material: PBMCs. The receptors come from a human donor in good health. CDR3s include the opening cysteine and the closing phenylalanine or tryptophan. Expanded clones are given a class, and other clones once, few, many or no size at all.

V gene	J gene	CDR3 length	clone size	CDR3 protein
TRBV11-2	TRBJ1-1	15	.	CASREPGARRTEAFF
TRBV28	TRBJ1-3	18	.	CASSPVGQSPLRGNTIYF
TRBV7-8	TRBJ2-3	19	.	CASSLVPLGAGGSTDTQYF
TRBV27	TRBJ2-7	14	.	CASSLLDRPYEQYF
TRBV5-5	TRBJ1-2	14	.	CASSSRDGGSGYTF
TRBV30	TRBJ1-1	14	.	CAWSQPRVRAEAFF
TRBV7-2	TRBJ2-7	12	.	CASSSQNYEQYF
TRBV7-9	TRBJ2-7	13	few	CASSLGQYYEQYF
TRBV19	TRBJ2-4	15	.	CASSIDPDRENIQYF
TRBV10-3	TRBJ1-2	15	once	CAISESNRVNYGYTF
TRBV10-2	TRBJ2-7	13	.	CATELALTYEQYF
TRBV19	TRBJ2-5	13	.	CASSGAPWETQYF
TRBV2	TRBJ2-7	15	.	CASSVLAGGPYEQYF
TRBV7-8	TRBJ2-3	14	.	CASSPRRGTDTQYF
TRBV6-5	TRBJ1-2	13	.	CASSRDRVRGYTF
TRBV6-5	TRBJ1-4	13	.	CASGDTAGEKLFF
TRBV2	TRBJ1-5	16	.	CASTGDRTGGNQPQHF